This T cell receptor (beta chain) is drawn from a study of CXCR3-negative and CXCR3-positive naive CD8 T cells. Using triplicate sorts, 300,000 cells were collected each time from every CD8+ T cell subset. Study-wide points: Whereas memory cells differed, naive CXCR3-negative and CXCR3-positive cells shared similar TRBV-TRBJ usage. Comparison of naive cells showed more hydrophobic TRB CDR3s in CXCR3-positive than in CXCR3-negative naive cells.

Comment on this clonotype: What it recognizes is unknown.

This CDR3 is built from 16 residues. Germline CDR1 MGHDK, CDR2 SYGVNS. Via 5' RACE with UMI labels, TRB cDNA libraries were prepared. Following a re-call of the 5' RACE reads, TCRdb has one entry per CDR3 protein and lacks DNA. In total, the table holds several thousand distinct CDR3 sequences. The gene calls are TRBV25-1 and TRBJ1-2; TCRdb returns TRBD1, unconfirmable since there is no DNA. The sample taken for sequencing was naive CXCR3- CD8+ T cells from blood. Subset reported: CD45RO-CCR7+CD27+CD95- naive CD8+ T cells lacking CXCR3 (TNR3-). This sequence was found in a human donor in good health. Some clones in this sample may be carry-over from other donors' samples. CDR3 amino acids: CASSELGQGASYGYTF.